Each of the 20 T cell receptor beta chains below was sequenced from the same sample in a study of OX40 agonist ivuxolimab in advanced cancers. Produced via immunoSEQ multiplex PCR; TCRdb's table is partial and in-frame only. Of 15,000 to 20,000 clones in the sample, 75% to 85% were seen once. This material consisted of CD4+ or CD8+ T cells sorted from blood, taken in a trial of the OX40 agonist ivuxolimab. These receptors all stem from an adult with an advanced solid tumor such as melanoma, head and neck, liver or kidney cancer.

The chain employs TRBV7-8 and TRBJ2-3; 10 bases fit TRBD1. With V trimmed by 2 bases and J by 1 base, 3 bases remained unmatched. The CDR3 covers 16 residues. Germline V gene sequence: CDR1 SGHVS, CDR2 FQNEAQ. CDR3 nucleotides: TGTGCCAGCAGCTTAAGGGACAGGGGACGCACAGATACGCAGTATTTT. Translated: CASSLRDRGRTDTQYF.

The chain employs TRBV30 and TRBJ1-2; D unresolved. Per the germline V gene, CDR1 is GTSNPN and CDR2 is SVGIG (reference sequence). The CDR3 is 11 residues long. The CDR3 loop reads CARMSIYGYTF. CDR3 bases: TGTGCTCGAATGTCCATTTATGGCTACACCTTC.

This chain connects TRBV6-5 to TRBJ2-6, with D maybe TRBD1 (5 bases). The CDR3 totals 15 residues. V lost 6 bases and J 4 bases, leaving 13 bases between the germline ends. Per the germline V gene, CDR1 is MNHEY and CDR2 is SVGAGI. CDR3 loop: CASSLQTDGANVLTF. CDR3 coding DNA: TGTGCCAGCAGCCTCCAGACAGACGGGGCCAACGTCCTGACTTTC.

This rearrangement joins TRBV5-1 to TRBJ2-3; D may be TRBD1 (6 bases). Germline CDR1 SGHRS, CDR2 YFSETQ. Trimming took off 0 bases at V and 7 bases at J, with 12 bases between the two ends. The CDR3 covers 14 residues. CDR3 sequence: CASSLAGDLNTQYF. CDR3 nucleotides: TGCGCCAGCAGCTTGGCAGGGGATTTGAATACGCAGTATTTT.

This sequence joins TRBV7-9 and TRBJ1-1; D unresolved. V lost 6 bases, J lost 4 bases, and 12 bases lay in between. CDR3 length: 13 residues. The V gene's germline CDR1 is SEHNR and CDR2 FQNEAQ (reference sequence). CDR3 residues: CASRDGVLTEAFF. The CDR3 coding sequence is TGTGCCAGCAGGGACGGGGTACTCACTGAAGCTTTCTTT.

V gene TRBV6-5 combines with J gene TRBJ1-2, with 8 bases that match TRBD1. After removal of 8 bases from V and 4 bases from J, the junction contained 12 bases not matched to a gene. CDR1 and CDR2 (germline): MNHEY, SVGAGI. CDR3 size: 15 residues. The CDR3 is CASPSQGVTGYGYTF. Here the CDR3 DNA reads TGTGCCAGCCCATCACAGGGGGTCACGGGCTATGGCTACACCTTC.

The genes are TRBV4-1 and TRBJ1-4, with TRBD1 matching over 7 bases. The CDR3 sequence is 15 residues long. Germline assignment: CDR1 MGHRA and CDR2 YSYEKL. The ends lost 4 bases at V and 5 bases at J; junction bases unmatched: 7. The CDR3 here is CASSPRQGQNEKLFF. The CDR3 DNA is TGCGCCAGCAGCCCCCGACAGGGACAAAATGAAAAACTGTTTTTT.

This clone was observed a handful of times. The chain recombines TRBV27 with TRBJ2-7; possible D gene TRBD1, 6 bases. The CDR3 has 14 amino acids. Deletions cut 5 bases from V and 3 bases from J, with 14 bases between. Germline CDR1 is MNHEY and CDR2 is SMNVEV (reference sequence). CDR3 nucleotide sequence: TGTGCCAGCAGTCCACAGGGTGGACGCTACGAGCAGTACTTC. This codes for CASSPQGGRYEQYF.

This clone has a handful of counts. The J gene is TRBJ2-1, the V gene TRBV7-3; TRBD1 matches at 10 bases. Germline V lookup: CDR1 SGHTA, CDR2 FQGTGA. V shed 4 bases, J shed 7 bases, and the junction held 7 bases outside the gene matches. This CDR3 region has 15 residues. CDR3 region: CASSSPGQGSNEQFF. The CDR3 DNA follows: TGTGCCAGCAGCTCCCCGGGACAGGGGAGTAATGAGCAGTTCTTC.

This clone was observed a handful of times. The chain carries TRBV7-9 and TRBJ2-7; D unclear. Germline CDR1 is SEHNR and CDR2 is FQNEAQ (reference sequence). The CDR3 has 16 residues. The ends were cut back, 1 base at V and 1 base at J, with 14 bases in the middle. CDR3 nucleotide sequence: TGTGCCAGCAGCTTAGGCTTCCCCCTCGCTTCCTACGAGCAGTACTTC. This sequence encodes CASSLGFPLASYEQYF.

Written as DNA, the CDR3 is TGTGCCAGCTCACCGCCGGGCGCCATCAATCAGCCCCAGCATTTT. This codes for CASSPPGAINQPQHF. This rearrangement joins TRBV18 to TRBJ1-5; D is uncertain. The CDR3 length is 15 residues. Germline CDR1 and CDR2: KGHSH and LQKENI. Trimming removed 3 bases from V and 3 bases from J, with 12 bases in between.

J is TRBJ2-1 and V is TRBV11-1; D possibly corresponds to TRBD1 (6 bases). Germline V gives CDR1 SGHAT, CDR2 FQDESV (reference sequence). V shed 0 bases and J shed 4 bases, with 10 bases lying between them. The CDR3 contains 15 residues. CDR3 DNA sequence: TGTGCCAGCAGCTTAGCGGGGCAGGGGTACAATGAGCAGTTCTTC. This codes for CASSLAGQGYNEQFF.

The chain combines TRBV19 with TRBJ1-2; 11 nucleotides line up with TRBD1. Germline V gives CDR1 LNHDA, CDR2 SQIVND (reference sequence). This CDR3 region has 16 residues. V lost 6 bases to trimming and J lost 4 bases; unmatched junction nucleotides: 10. CDR3 DNA: TGTGCCAGTAGGCATCGAGGACAGGGGGCCAGCTATGGCTACACCTTC. This gives the protein CASRHRGQGASYGYTF.

A few counts support this clone. The chain uses TRBV11-2 and TRBJ1-2; no clear D gene. Germline loops: CDR1 SGHAT, CDR2 FQNNGV. Trimming shortened V by 0 bases and J by 2 bases, and 10 bases separated the two germline ends. The CDR3 spans 15 residues. The CDR3 is CASSLDPGTNYGYTF. DNA of the CDR3: TGTGCCAGCAGCTTAGACCCCGGTACCAACTATGGCTACACCTTC.

V and J are TRBV5-4 and TRBJ1-2; no clear D. The CDR3 has 14 residues. V gave up 4 bases and J gave up 7 bases, with 17 bases separating them. Germline CDR1 and CDR2: SGHNT and YYREEE (reference sequence). The CDR3 DNA reads TGTGCCAGCAGCAAAGAAAGGGCAGTAGTTGGCTACACCTTC. It is translated as CASSKERAVVGYTF.

This sequence joins TRBV5-1 and TRBJ2-3, with D maybe TRBD2 (5 bases). The V gene lost 5 bases and the J gene lost 5 bases, with 9 bases spanning the gap. Germline assignment: CDR1 SGHRS and CDR2 YFSETQ. The CDR3 consists of 12 residues. The CDR3 DNA is TGCGCCAGCAGGACGGACTTAGATACGCAGTATTTT. Protein: CASRTDLDTQYF.

This clone was seen a single time. The chain combines TRBV6-5 with TRBJ2-7, with 9 bases that match TRBD2. This CDR3 has 13 amino acids. CDR1 is MNHEY, CDR2 SVGAGI, per germline. Trimming removed 6 bases from V and 6 bases from J; junction bases left unmatched: 6. In nucleotides, the CDR3 is TGTGCCAGCAGGGGATTAGCGGGAGCCGAGCAGTACTTC. It yields the protein CASRGLAGAEQYF.

The chain is built from TRBV27 and TRBJ2-1, with TRBD1 matching over 9 bases. The CDR3 is 15 amino acids. Per germline, CDR1 MNHEY and CDR2 SMNVEV (reference sequence). V lost 8 bases and J lost 8; bases outside the gene matches: 13. This chain's CDR3 is CASGNDRGFMDEQFF. Written as DNA, the CDR3 is TGTGCCAGCGGAAACGACAGGGGGTTTATGGATGAGCAGTTCTTC.

This sequence joins TRBV6-1 and TRBJ2-3; 8 positions match TRBD2. This CDR3 contains 17 residues. Per germline, CDR1 MNHNS and CDR2 SASEGT. Germline trimming cut 2 bases from V and 2 bases from J; bases unmatched to any gene: 9. CDR3 in amino acids: CASSETSGGGPTDTQYF. The DNA of the CDR3 is TGTGCCAGCAGTGAAACTAGCGGAGGGGGACCCACAGATACGCAGTATTTT.

The CDR3 spells CASSEGRTTGYSLGEQYF. In nucleotides, the CDR3 is TGTGCCAGCAGTGAAGGAAGGACTACAGGATATTCTTTAGGCGAGCAGTACTTC. This rearrangement joins TRBV6-1 to TRBJ2-7; D perhaps matches TRBD2 (6 bases). Germline assignment: CDR1 MNHNS and CDR2 SASEGT. Trimming shortened V by 1 base and J by 6 bases, and 25 bases separated the two germline ends. The CDR3 is 18 amino acids.